The 7 T cell receptor beta chains given below trace back to one sample, sequenced in a study of blood T cell repertoires in COVID-19. Clones were sequenced by immunoSEQ multiplex PCR, and TCRdb holds only the in-frame ones, with some missing. The sample records 210,000 or so clones, 83% being singletons. The sequencing input was peripheral blood. The receptors were gathered from a woman aged 25 to 39 with COVID-19, enrolled during active disease.

V usage is TRBV19 and J usage is TRBJ1-5; no clear D gene. Trimming took 6 bases from V and 3 from J, leaving 15 bases between them. The CDR3 is 15 residues long. CDR1 and CDR2 (germline): LNHDA, SQIVND (reference sequence). CDR3 sequence: CASSRIYGNNQPQHF. The CDR3 nucleotides are TGTGCCAGTAGCCGGATTTACGGGAACAATCAGCCCCAGCATTTT. Full variable domain (remainder filled in from reference TRBV19 and TRBJ1-5): DGGITQSPKYLFRKEGQNVTLSCEQNLNHDAMYWYRQDPGQGLRLIYYSQIVNDFQKGDIAEGYSVSREKKESFPLTVTSAQKNPTAFYLCASSRIYGNNQPQHFGDGTRLSIL.

The chain has TRBV11-2 and TRBJ2-3, with 8 bases fitting TRBD2. The CDR3 extends over 15 amino acids. The germline CDR1 and CDR2 sequences are SGHAT and FQNNGV. J gave up 0 bases and V 5 bases, and 4 bases lay outside the gene matches. As DNA, the CDR3 is TGTGCCAGCAGCCCCAGACTAGCGAGCACAGATACGCAGTATTTT. Protein product: CASSPRLASTDTQYF.

V is TRBV7-6 and J is TRBJ2-3, with TRBD2 matching over 10 bases. The CDR3 is 15 residues long. J lost 1 base, V lost 4 bases, and 2 bases had no gene match. Germline V gene data show CDR1 as SGHVS and CDR2 as FNYEAQ. CDR3 protein: CASSSLAGGTDTQYF. The CDR3 DNA is TGTGCCAGCAGCTCGCTAGCGGGAGGCACAGATACGCAGTATTTT.

The gene calls are TRBV14 and TRBJ1-1; D remains unclear. Germline V lookup: CDR1 SGHDN, CDR2 FVKESK. The CDR3 consists of 15 residues. The V gene lost 5 bases and the J gene lost 3 bases, with 16 bases spanning the gap. CDR3 bases: TGTGCCAGCAGCTCCCAGAGGGCCTTTTACACTGAAGCTTTCTTT. This gives the protein CASSSQRAFYTEAFF.

V and J are TRBV2 and TRBJ1-4; 7 bases agree with TRBD1. The CDR3 sequence is 15 residues long. CDR1 and CDR2 (germline): SNHLY, FYNNEI. Germline trimming cut 6 bases from V and 5 bases from J; bases unmatched to any gene: 9. The CDR3 bases are TGTGCCAGCAGAGTCCGACAGGGTTACAATGAAAAACTGTTTTTT. Amino acid sequence: CASRVRQGYNEKLFF.

V and J are TRBV9 and TRBJ2-1; 7 nucleotides agree with TRBD2. CDR3 size: 15 residues. J gave up 4 bases and V 0 bases, and 4 bases lay outside the gene matches. Germline CDR1 reads SGDLS; CDR2 reads YYNGEE. In nucleotides, the CDR3 is TGTGCCAGCAGCGTAGCCAGCGGGGAATACAATGAGCAGTTCTTC. Translating it yields CASSVASGEYNEQFF.

This clone showed up just a few times. V usage is TRBV10-3 and J usage is TRBJ2-7; 9 nucleotides match TRBD1. After removal of 0 bases from V and 5 bases from J, the junction contained 8 bases not matched to a gene. Germline V gives CDR1 ENHRY, CDR2 SYGVKD. The CDR3 totals 16 residues. CDR3 region: CAISESRDRVFHEQYF. The CDR3 DNA reads TGTGCCATCAGTGAGTCAAGGGACAGGGTATTCCACGAGCAGTACTTC.